The 15 T cell receptor beta chains below all came from one sample that was sequenced in a study of blood T cell repertoires in COVID-19. This table comes from immunoSEQ multiplex PCR, and its TCRdb copy is limited to in-frame clones, with some not included. Of around 100,000 clones detected, 75% to 90% appear once; the ten largest clones hold 4% to 5.5%. Specimen: peripheral blood. These receptors all stem from a human donor in a cohort sampled during active COVID-19.

The V gene is TRBV4-2, the J gene TRBJ2-1; the D gene is possibly TRBD2 (5 bases). The V end was cut by 2 bases, the J end by 8 bases, with 19 bases between. This CDR3 has 16 amino acids. Germline lookup yields CDR1 LGHNA and CDR2 YNFKEQ. CDR3 sequence: CASSQNPTRIGDEQFF. DNA for the CDR3: TGTGCCAGCAGCCAAAATCCCACCCGGATCGGGGATGAGCAGTTCTTC.

The V and J genes are TRBV18 and TRBJ2-5; D not certain. This CDR3 is 12 amino acids long. Deletions cut 5 bases from V and 4 bases from J, with 8 bases between. Germline assignment: CDR1 KGHSH and CDR2 LQKENI. The CDR3 sequence is CASSKTRETQYF. In nucleotides, the CDR3 is TGTGCCAGCTCAAAGACACGAGAGACCCAGTACTTC.

The CDR3 reads CASSVGGAQPQHF. The CDR3 bases are TGTGCCAGCAGTGTGGGGGGAGCTCAGCCCCAGCATTTT. The chain has TRBV6-2 or TRBV6-3 and TRBJ1-5, with TRBD1 as a possible D gene (5 bases). Per germline, CDR1 MNHEY and CDR2 SVGEGT. CDR3 length equals 13 residues. The V end was cut by 5 bases, the J end by 6 bases, with 11 bases between.

This chain joins TRBV6-2 or TRBV6-3 and TRBJ1-5; 9 bases align to TRBD1. Germline V gives CDR1 MNHEY, CDR2 SVGEGT. The CDR3 sequence is 15 residues long. With 3 bases clipped from V and 11 bases from J, the junction kept 11 bases outside the gene matches. The CDR3 DNA is TGTGCCAGCAGTTATCGGGGACAGGGTGGAAGGACCCAGCATTTT. Translated, it gives CASSYRGQGGRTQHF.

V and J are TRBV18 and TRBJ1-4; D is undetermined. Germline V gives CDR1 KGHSH, CDR2 LQKENI. The germline V and J ends were trimmed by 3 bases and 12 bases, with 26 bases remaining between them. The CDR3 runs 17 residues. The CDR3, as DNA: TGTGCCAGCTCACCCTTTAGGGTCCGAGGGTCCCCGGAGGAACTGTTTTTT. Translation gives CASSPFRVRGSPEELFF.

This clone was detected a few times. This chain connects TRBV4-3 to TRBJ1-5; 8 bases agree with TRBD1. Trimming at V came to 1 base and at J to 4 bases, leaving 12 bases not matched to a gene. CDR1 is LGHNA and CDR2 is YSLEER in the germline V gene. This CDR3 region has 18 residues. Here the CDR3 DNA reads TGCGCCAGCAGCCAAGTGTTTCAGGGGGCGTTCCCGAATCAGCCCCAGCATTTT. Translation gives CASSQVFQGAFPNQPQHF.

The rearrangement links TRBV2 to TRBJ2-5; D unresolved. Trimming pared 5 bases from V and 5 bases from J, leaving 6 bases between. The CDR3 is 11 amino acids. From germline, CDR1 is SNHLY and CDR2 FYNNEI. The CDR3 region has the DNA TGTGCCAGCAGTCTATGGGAGACCCAGTACTTC. It translates to CASSLWETQYF.

The J gene is TRBJ1-1, the V gene TRBV7-2; D unresolved. Germline values: CDR1 SGHTA, CDR2 FQGNSA. V was shortened by 1 base and J by 3 bases, with 9 bases between the two germline ends. The CDR3 length is 14 residues. The CDR3 DNA is TGTGCCAGCAGCTTAGGGGCGATGGACACTGAAGCTTTCTTT. It encodes CASSLGAMDTEAFF.

This clone was recorded a few times. This chain connects TRBV6-2 or TRBV6-3 to TRBJ2-1, with D tentatively TRBD2 (7 bases). This CDR3 comprises 14 residues. V was clipped by 4 bases and J by 4 bases, with 11 bases between them. Germline CDR1 reads MNHEY; CDR2 reads SVGEGT. This CDR3 reads CASSWGGQYNEQFF. CDR3 nucleotides: TGTGCCAGCAGTTGGGGGGGGCAATACAATGAGCAGTTCTTC.

The rearrangement joins TRBV27 to TRBJ2-7, with TRBD2 identical over 9 bases. Per germline, CDR1 MNHEY and CDR2 SMNVEV (reference sequence). V dropped 5 bases and J dropped 5; count of bases not matched to a gene: 10. The CDR3 covers 15 residues. The CDR3, as DNA: TGTGCCAGCAGTCCCACGGGACTAGCTGCAGACGAGCAGTACTTC. Protein sequence: CASSPTGLAADEQYF.

The gene calls are TRBV19 and TRBJ1-4, with 11 nucleotides matching TRBD1. The length of the CDR3 is 16 residues. In germline, CDR1 is LNHDA, CDR2 SQIVND (reference sequence). With 4 bases clipped from V and 6 bases from J, the junction kept 7 bases outside the gene matches. The CDR3 nucleotides read TGTGCCAGTAGTACGCTTCGGACAGGGGGCCATGAAAAACTGTTTTTT. This sequence encodes CASSTLRTGGHEKLFF. Full variable domain (outside the CDR3, taken from reference TRBV19 and TRBJ1-4): DGGITQSPKYLFRKEGQNVTLSCEQNLNHDAMYWYRQDPGQGLRLIYYSQIVNDFQKGDIAEGYSVSREKKESFPLTVTSAQKNPTAFYLCASSTLRTGGHEKLFFGSGTQLSVL.

The chain is built from TRBV19 and TRBJ1-4; D is uncertain. Germline loops: CDR1 LNHDA, CDR2 SQIVND (reference sequence). The CDR3 spans 15 residues. Trimming left V 7 bases short and J 0 bases short, with 12 bases between. The CDR3 nucleotides are TGTGCCAGTACCCCTGACACTGCAACTAATGAAAAACTGTTTTTT. It specifies CASTPDTATNEKLFF.

The chain couples TRBV5-1 to TRBJ2-6; the D is unclear. The V end lost 4 bases, the J end lost 0 bases, and 5 bases lay between the germline ends. The CDR3 runs to 14 residues. Germline loops: CDR1 SGHRS, CDR2 YFSETQ. As DNA, the CDR3 is TGCGCCAGCAGCACTACCTCTGGGGCCAACGTCCTGACTTTC. The encoded protein is CASSTTSGANVLTF.

J is TRBJ1-3 and V is TRBV11-2; no reliable D call. CDR1 is SGHAT, CDR2 FQNNGV, per germline. V dropped 3 bases and J dropped 5 bases, with 14 bases sitting between them. The CDR3 is 15 amino acids. CDR3 residues: CASSFGAVQRNTIYF. CDR3 coding DNA: TGTGCCAGCAGCTTCGGAGCGGTCCAACGAAACACCATATATTTT.

V is TRBV28 and J is TRBJ2-1; 9 bases are a match to TRBD2. The CDR3 sequence is 16 residues long. J lost 5 bases, V lost 4 bases, and 9 bases had no gene match. Germline V gene sequence: CDR1 MDHEN, CDR2 SYDVKM. CDR3 amino acids: CASSSPAGGGDNEQFF. For the CDR3, the DNA is TGTGCCAGCAGTTCCCCAGCGGGGGGCGGGGACAATGAGCAGTTCTTC.